Detailed here is one T cell receptor beta chain. Some clones are missing from TCRdb's copy, which holds only in-frame ones; the method was immunoSEQ multiplex PCR. The data show approximately 220,000 clones, with approximately 84% seen just once and 2% to 2.5% held by the top ten. Per the germline V gene, CDR1 is SNHLY and CDR2 is FYNNEI. The V end was cut by 3 bases, the J end by 1 base, with 7 bases between. The CDR3 has 15 amino acids. This specimen belongs to a study of blood T cell repertoires in COVID-19. The J gene is TRBJ2-6, the V gene TRBV2; maybe TRBD2 (6 bases). Sequenced sample: peripheral blood. The clonotype originates from a woman between 55 and 75 years old with acute or convalescent COVID-19. DNA of the CDR3: TGTGCCAGCAGTGAGACTAGGTCTGGGGCCAACGTCCTGACTTTC. This translates into CASSETRSGANVLTF.